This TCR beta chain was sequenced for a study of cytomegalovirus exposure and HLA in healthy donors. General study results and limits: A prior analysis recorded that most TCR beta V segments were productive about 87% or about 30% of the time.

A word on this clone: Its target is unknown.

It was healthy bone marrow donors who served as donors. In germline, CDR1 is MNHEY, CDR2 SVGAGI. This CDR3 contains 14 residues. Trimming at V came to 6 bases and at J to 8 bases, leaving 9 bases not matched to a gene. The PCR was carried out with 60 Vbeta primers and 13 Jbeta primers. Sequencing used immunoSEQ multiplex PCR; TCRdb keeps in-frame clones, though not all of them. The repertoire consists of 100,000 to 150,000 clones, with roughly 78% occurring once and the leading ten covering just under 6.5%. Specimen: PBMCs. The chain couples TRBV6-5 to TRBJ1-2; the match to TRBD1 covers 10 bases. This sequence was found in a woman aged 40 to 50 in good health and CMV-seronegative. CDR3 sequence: CASRLGQGLGGYTF. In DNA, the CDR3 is TGTGCCAGCAGACTGGGACAGGGGCTGGGAGGCTACACCTTC.